A selection of T cell receptor beta chains follows, all from one sample in a study of blood T cell repertoires in COVID-19. Data came from immunoSEQ multiplex PCR; TCRdb stores just in-frame clones and leaves some out. The data show approximately 90,000 clones, around 82% seen once. Sequences were obtained from peripheral blood. The receptors originated from a woman of 80 years or more with acute or convalescent COVID-19. CDR3s include the opening cysteine and the closing phenylalanine or tryptophan. D genes are given only for firm matches. Clone size is shown for a subset of rows, as once, few, many or a class of expanded clone.

d_call	clone_size	v_call	j_call	cdr3_aa	cdr3_nt
TRBD2	NA	TRBV3-1/TRBV3-2	TRBJ2-3	CASSPGLAGFTDTQYF	TGTGCCAGCAGTCCGGGACTAGCGGGATTCACAGATACGCAGTATTTT
NA	many	TRBV20-1	TRBJ1-6	CSASLQGTNNSPLHF	TGCAGTGCTAGTTTACAGGGAACCAATAATTCACCCCTCCACTTT
TRBD2	NA	TRBV6-5	TRBJ2-3	CASSYSRTSGTDTQYF	TGTGCCAGCAGTTACTCGAGGACTAGCGGCACAGATACGCAGTATTTT
TRBD2	NA	TRBV19	TRBJ2-7	CASSIAVAGAPIYEQYF	TGTGCCAGTAGTATAGCCGTTGCGGGAGCACCGATCTACGAGCAGTACTTC
TRBD2	NA	TRBV6-5	TRBJ2-1	CASSLGTSGSYEQFF	TGTGCCAGCAGCCTTGGGACTAGCGGGAGCTATGAGCAGTTCTTC
NA	NA	TRBV4-1	TRBJ2-7	CASSQDTRYEQYF	TGCGCCAGCAGCCAAGATACCCGGTACGAGCAGTACTTC
NA	few	TRBV2	TRBJ2-7	CASSSRGSYEQYF	TGTGCCAGCAGTAGCAGGGGCTCCTACGAGCAGTACTTC
NA	NA	TRBV4-1	TRBJ1-3	CASSQPGPRGNTIYF	TGCGCCAGCAGCCAACCGGGTCCACGGGGAAACACCATATATTTT
NA	NA	TRBV7-2	TRBJ1-3	CASSLLLRDSGNTIYF	TGTGCCAGCAGCTTACTGTTGAGGGACTCTGGAAACACCATATATTTT
NA	NA	TRBV12-3/TRBV12-4	TRBJ2-3	CASSQGHTDTQYF	TGTGCCAGCAGTCAGGGTCATACAGATACGCAGTATTTT
TRBD2	once	TRBV5-6	TRBJ2-7	CASSQWTSGARDEQYF	TGTGCCAGCAGCCAATGGACTAGCGGGGCCCGAGACGAGCAGTACTTC
NA	NA	TRBV19	TRBJ1-3	CASSPSNSRGNTIYF	TGTGCCAGTAGTCCCTCCAACAGCCGGGGAAACACCATATATTTT
NA	NA	TRBV5-1	TRBJ2-3	CASTEIGISTDTQYF	TGCGCCAGCACGGAGATCGGGATATCCACAGATACGCAGTATTTT
NA	NA	TRBV3-1/TRBV3-2	TRBJ1-1	CASSQGGGAFF	TGTGCCAGCAGCCAGGGTGGGGGGGCTTTCTTT
TRBD1	NA	TRBV6-2/TRBV6-3	TRBJ1-6	CASSYWDRGHSPLHF	TGTGCCAGCAGTTACTGGGACAGGGGGCATTCACCCCTCCACTTT
TRBD1	NA	TRBV11-2	TRBJ1-2	CASSLIGGPDRGYGYTF	TGTGCCAGCAGCTTAATCGGCGGCCCTGACAGGGGCTATGGCTACACCTTC
TRBD1	NA	TRBV29-1	TRBJ1-5	CSHHQDRGHQPQHF	TGCAGCCATCACCAGGACAGGGGACATCAGCCCCAGCATTTT
NA	NA	TRBV28	TRBJ1-5	CASSRTPRGFDQPQHF	TGTGCCAGCAGCCGTACGCCCAGGGGCTTCGATCAGCCCCAGCATTTT
TRBD2	once	TRBV28	TRBJ2-1	CASSSSGTSSYNEQFF	TGTGCCAGCAGTTCCTCCGGGACTAGCAGTTACAATGAGCAGTTCTTC
TRBD1	NA	TRBV10-3	TRBJ2-2	CAIAEGTGQVGELFF	TGTGCCATCGCAGAGGGGACAGGGCAAGTCGGGGAGCTGTTTTTT
TRBD2	NA	TRBV28	TRBJ2-7	CASTQTRSGTPYEQYF	TGTGCCAGCACTCAAACCCGTAGCGGGACACCCTACGAGCAGTACTTC
TRBD2	NA	TRBV7-8	TRBJ2-3	CASSLFGSGGSTDTQYF	TGTGCCAGCAGCTTATTTGGTAGCGGGGGGAGCACAGATACGCAGTATTTT
NA	once	TRBV9	TRBJ2-1	CASSDGGPTGPRQFF	TGTGCCAGCAGCGACGGGGGGCCAACCGGACCACGGCAGTTCTTC
TRBD1	NA	TRBV10-1	TRBJ1-2	CASSYGTGEGYTF	TGCGCCAGCAGTTACGGGACAGGGGAAGGCTACACCTTC
NA	NA	TRBV6-1	TRBJ2-2	CASSEAGPTVSGELFF	TGTGCCAGCAGTGAAGCTGGGCCTACGGTCAGCGGGGAGCTGTTTTTT
NA	NA	TRBV9	TRBJ2-5	CASSVSSGIQETQYF	TGTGCCAGCAGCGTAAGTAGCGGAATACAAGAGACCCAGTACTTC
TRBD2	NA	TRBV5-6	TRBJ2-7	CASSLRGAGALRYEQYF	TGTGCCAGCAGCCTCCGGGGAGCGGGGGCCCTGAGGTACGAGCAGTACTTC
NA	NA	TRBV5-6	TRBJ1-2	CASSRASRADYGYTF	TGTGCCAGCAGCCGTGCGAGCAGGGCTGACTATGGCTACACCTTC
NA	NA	TRBV6-5	TRBJ2-6	CASSYSQVDNVLTF	TGTGCCAGCAGTTACTCACAGGTGGACAACGTCCTGACTTTC
NA	NA	TRBV7-3	TRBJ2-1	CASSLSWSRYNEQFF	TGTGCCAGCAGCTTAAGTTGGAGTAGATACAATGAGCAGTTCTTC
NA	NA	TRBV10-3	TRBJ2-7	CAISDLETDPYEQYF	TGTGCCATCAGTGACCTAGAGACAGACCCCTACGAGCAGTACTTC
NA	NA	TRBV7-2	TRBJ2-5	CASTPATRRGTQYF	TGTGCCAGCACCCCAGCTACACGACGCGGGACCCAGTACTTC
TRBD2	NA	TRBV6-6	TRBJ2-7	CASSSPRTSEDYEQYF	TGTGCCAGCAGTTCCCCCCGGACTAGCGAAGATTACGAGCAGTACTTC
TRBD2	few	TRBV6-2/TRBV6-3	TRBJ2-7	CASSWTSNEQYF	TGTGCCAGCAGCTGGACTAGCAACGAGCAGTACTTC
NA	NA	TRBV3-1/TRBV3-2	TRBJ1-1	CASSQDQWRRGIAEAFF	TGTGCCAGCAGCCAAGATCAGTGGAGGCGGGGAATCGCTGAAGCTTTCTTT
TRBD1	NA	TRBV28	TRBJ1-2	CASQTPGQGFGYTF	TGTGCCAGCCAGACCCCTGGACAGGGGTTTGGCTACACCTTC
NA	NA	TRBV6-6	TRBJ2-1	CASSYSSPQNNEQFF	TGTGCCAGCAGTTACTCGAGCCCCCAAAACAATGAGCAGTTCTTC
NA	NA	TRBV28	TRBJ1-1	CASSLYPRLGTEAFF	TGTGCCAGCAGCCTCTACCCGCGGCTGGGCACTGAAGCTTTCTTT
TRBD1	NA	TRBV28	TRBJ1-2	CASSQLDRARDGYTF	TGTGCCAGCAGTCAACTGGACAGGGCGCGCGATGGCTACACCTTC
NA	NA	TRBV12-3/TRBV12-4	TRBJ2-3	CASSFNPDTQYF	TGTGCCAGCAGTTTCAATCCAGATACGCAGTATTTT
NA	NA	TRBV7-2	TRBJ1-1	CASSFGRVNTEAFF	TGTGCCAGCAGCTTCGGCAGGGTGAACACTGAAGCTTTCTTT
TRBD1	NA	TRBV6-5	TRBJ2-5	CATLRDRGPQETQYF	TGTGCCACCCTCCGGGACAGGGGGCCTCAAGAGACCCAGTACTTC
TRBD1	once	TRBV6-5	TRBJ1-2	CASSYPRDRVTYGYTF	TGTGCCAGCAGTTACCCCAGGGACAGGGTGACCTATGGCTACACCTTC
NA	NA	TRBV3-1/TRBV3-2	TRBJ2-2	CASRSSTGTGELFF	TGTGCCAGCCGAAGTTCAACAGGGACCGGGGAGCTGTTTTTT
NA	NA	TRBV10-3	TRBJ1-1	CAISQTGEAFF	TGTGCCATCAGTCAAACAGGGGAAGCTTTCTTT
TRBD2	NA	TRBV11-2	TRBJ2-3	CASSLGVLAGGPDTQYF	TGTGCCAGCAGCTTAGGCGTACTAGCGGGGGGTCCAGATACGCAGTATTTT
TRBD1	NA	TRBV5-4	TRBJ2-3	CASSPRQGARTDTQYF	TGTGCCAGCAGCCCTAGACAGGGGGCACGCACAGATACGCAGTATTTT
NA	NA	TRBV19	TRBJ2-2	CASISGSGTGELFF	TGTGCCAGTATCTCCGGGAGCGGTACCGGGGAGCTGTTTTTT
TRBD2	NA	TRBV2	TRBJ2-3	CASSGASGSKADTQYF	TGTGCCAGCAGTGGAGCTAGCGGGAGTAAGGCGGATACGCAGTATTTT
TRBD2	NA	TRBV5-1	TRBJ2-3	CASSLESGGATDTQYF	TGCGCCAGCAGCTTGGAAAGCGGGGGGGCCACAGATACGCAGTATTTT
TRBD1	NA	TRBV5-1	TRBJ1-2	CASSRGQGAAYYGYTF	TGCGCCAGCAGCAGGGGACAGGGGGCGGCCTACTATGGCTACACCTTC
NA	NA	TRBV7-9	TRBJ2-7	CASSTLAVYEQYF	TGTGCCAGCAGCACCTTAGCCGTTTACGAGCAGTACTTC